This T cell receptor beta chain is from a study of blood T cells in healthy people across ages. The CDR3 runs to 16 residues. J gave up 2 bases and V 0 bases, and 6 bases lay outside the gene matches. The germline CDR1 and CDR2 sequences are SGHRS and YFSETQ. For the second PCR, which ran for roughly 7 to 11 cycles, a sample-barcoded 5' primer and a J-beta primer mix were used. TCRdb reanalysed the 5' RACE reads using MiXCR and keeps one entry per CDR3 protein. The table has roughly 1.6 million distinct CDR3 sequences, about 31% seen once. Sequencing was carried out using blood. This TCR came from a woman in her twenties or thirties in good health. The chain links TRBV5-1 to TRBJ2-7; 9 positions agree with TRBD2. CDR3 coding DNA: TGCGCCAGCAGCTTGGTGGGTAGCGGGGGACCCTACGAGCAGTACTTC. Translated: CASSLVGSGGPYEQYF.